This T cell receptor (beta chain) was sequenced during a study of OX40 agonist ivuxolimab in advanced cancers. About the study: Aged about 23 to 90 with a mean of roughly 63 years, they were more than 80% male.

Germline V lookup: CDR1 SGDLS, CDR2 YYNGEE. The CDR3 sequence is 13 residues long. The ends were cut back, 0 bases at V and 9 bases at J, with 10 bases in the middle. Points on this clone: Its target is not known.

TCRdb's table, derived via immunoSEQ multiplex PCR, lists solely in-frame clones and lacks some. The data show fewer than 65,000 clones, with roughly nine tenths seen just once and less than 5% held by the top ten. Study-wide results and limits: More expanded clones were found, on average, in CD8+ than in CD4+ T cells. Blood T cells, both CD4+ and CD8+, expanded clonally by week 6 at 0.1 to 3.0 mg/kg.

The specimen comprised CD4+ or CD8+ T cells sorted from blood, sampled in a trial of the OX40 agonist ivuxolimab. This chain connects TRBV9 to TRBJ2-1; the D gene could be TRBD1 or TRBD2 (5 bases each). The receptor was derived from an adult with an advanced solid tumor such as melanoma, head and neck, liver or kidney cancer. DNA of the CDR3: TGTGCCAGCAGCGTAGTCGGGGCCCGTGAGCAGTTCTTC. Translating it yields CASSVVGAREQFF.